Following are 21 T cell receptor beta chains from one sample sequenced in a study of CD8 T cells in ankylosing spondylitis. Each CDR3 protein gets one entry after TCRdb re-called the 5' RACE reads with MiXCR. The table shows about 240,000 distinct CDR3 sequences, with around 10% occurring only once. The sequencing input was blood, either unsorted or a sorted T cell fraction (not recorded which). The receptors here all came from a male donor with ankylosing spondylitis or in good health (not recorded which).

This clonotype was seen repeatedly, ten times or more. The chain carries TRBV20-1 and TRBJ1-1; tentatively, D is TRBD1 (5 bases). This CDR3 comprises 13 residues. The ends were cut back, 1 base at V and 5 bases at J, with 11 bases in the middle. In germline, CDR1 is DFQATT, CDR2 SNEGSKA (reference sequence). This CDR3 reads CSARALAGTEAFF. The CDR3 bases are TGCAGTGCTAGAGCCTTGGCAGGGACTGAAGCTTTCTTT.

This clonotype has a count of ten or more. The chain has TRBV20-1 and TRBJ2-1; either TRBD1 or TRBD2 may fit D (5 bases each). This CDR3 spans 16 amino acids. Germline V CDR1 and CDR2: DFQATT, SNEGSKA (reference sequence). V gave up 5 bases and J gave up 5 bases, with 22 bases separating them. The CDR3 here is CSAAPAFPGPNNEQFF. The CDR3 coding sequence is TGCAGTGCTGCGCCCGCTTTCCCGGGACCTAACAATGAGCAGTTCTTC.

This clonotype was counted between two and nine times. The rearrangement uses TRBV5-1 and TRBJ2-2; a possible D gene is TRBD2 (5 bases). The CDR3 has 16 residues. Deletions cut 0 bases from V and 2 bases from J, with 11 bases between. Germline-derived CDR1 and CDR2 are SGHRS and YFSETQ. CDR3 in DNA: TGCGCCAGCAGCTTGGCCGCCGGGATTAACACCGGGGAGCTGTTTTTT. Its translation: CASSLAAGINTGELFF. Full variable domain (rest looked up from reference TRBV5-1 and TRBJ2-2): KAGVTQTPRYLIKTRGQQVTLSCSPISGHRSVSWYQQTPGQGLQFLFEYFSETQRNKGNFPGRFSGRQFSNSRSEMNVSTLELGDSALYLCASSLAAGINTGELFFGEGSRLTVL.

This clonotype was counted many times. V usage is TRBV20-1 and J usage is TRBJ2-1, with no clear D. From germline, CDR1 is DFQATT and CDR2 SNEGSKA (reference sequence). Trimming pared 0 bases from V and 4 bases from J, leaving 4 bases between. The CDR3 sequence is 12 residues long. The CDR3 nucleotides are TGCAGTGCTAGAGATAAGTACAATGAGCAGTTCTTC. The encoded protein is CSARDKYNEQFF.

This chain uses TRBV7-8 with TRBJ1-5; 10 nucleotides align to TRBD1. V lost 5 bases, J lost 0 bases, and 4 bases stayed unmatched. Per the germline V gene, CDR1 is SGHVS and CDR2 is FQNEAQ. The CDR3 sequence is 16 residues long. The CDR3 here is CASSPDRGLSNQPQHF. The CDR3 DNA reads TGTGCCAGCAGCCCTGACAGGGGGCTTAGCAATCAGCCCCAGCATTTT.

This clonotype appeared many times. The V gene is TRBV6-5, the J gene TRBJ2-1; TRBD2 aligns across 10 bases. This CDR3 has 15 residues. With V trimmed by 4 bases and J by 5 bases, 5 bases remained unmatched. Germline CDR1 is MNHEY and CDR2 is SVGAGI. The CDR3 nucleotides are TGTGCCAGCAGTTGGGGGACTAGCGCAAACAATGAGCAGTTCTTC. Its protein is CASSWGTSANNEQFF.

The chain combines TRBV20-1 with TRBJ1-4; possibly TRBD1 for D (5 bases). This CDR3 contains 14 residues. CDR1 DFQATT and CDR2 SNEGSKA come from the germline V gene (reference sequence). V was cut by 3 bases and J by 5 bases, with 13 bases left in between. CDR3 sequence reads: CSASIGQGNEKLFF. DNA for the CDR3: TGCAGTGCTAGCATAGGGCAGGGAAATGAAAAACTGTTTTTT.

This clonotype has a count of ten or more. The chain has TRBV12-3 or TRBV12-4 and TRBJ2-1, with D possibly TRBD1 on 6 matching bases. The CDR3 extends over 14 amino acids. V dropped 4 bases and J dropped 6 bases, with 13 bases sitting between them. CDR3 amino acids: CASSWDTFVNEQFF. CDR3 in DNA: TGTGCCAGCAGTTGGGACACCTTCGTCAATGAGCAGTTCTTC.

The rearrangement uses TRBV25-1 and TRBJ2-3, with a tentative D call TRBD2 (7 bases). CDR3 length: 18 residues. Looked up from germline, CDR1 is MGHDK and CDR2 is SYGVNS. Trimming cost V 5 bases and J 6 bases, with 27 bases left between them. The CDR3 DNA sequence: TGTGCCAGCAGTTCGGGCCCCCCTAGGGGGGGGGCACAGGATACGCAGTATTTT. This encodes CASSSGPPRGGAQDTQYF. Supplemented by reference TRBV25-1 and TRBJ2-3, the full variable domain reads EADIYQTPRYLVIGTGKKITLECSQTMGHDKMYWYQQDPGMELHLIHYSYGVNSTEKGDLSSESTVSRIRTEHFPLTLESARPSHTSQYLCASSSGPPRGGAQDTQYFGPGTRLTVL.

This clonotype has a single count. This chain joins TRBV13 and TRBJ2-1, with 10 bases lining up with TRBD1. V dropped 4 bases and J dropped 4; count of bases not matched to a gene: 10. This CDR3 spans 17 amino acids. CDR1 is PRHDT and CDR2 is FYEKMQ in the germline V gene (reference sequence). CDR3 protein: CASSSISGTGAYNEQFF. For the CDR3, the DNA is TGTGCCAGCAGCTCGATCTCCGGGACAGGGGCATACAATGAGCAGTTCTTC.

This clonotype was seen repeatedly, ten times or more. The genes are TRBV15 and TRBJ2-7; D unresolved. CDR1 is LNHNV and CDR2 is YYDKDF in the germline V gene (reference sequence). V was pared by 5 bases and J by 1 base, with 12 bases between. The CDR3 is 14 residues long. DNA for the CDR3: TGTGCCACCAGCCCTGACCTGAATTCCTACGAGCAGTACTTC. Protein product: CATSPDLNSYEQYF.

The chain carries TRBV29-1 and TRBJ2-3; D may match TRBD1 or TRBD2 (5 bases each). V dropped 7 bases and J dropped 4 bases, with 15 bases sitting between them. Germline CDR1 and CDR2: SQVTM and ANQGSEA. This CDR3 is built from 13 residues. The chain's CDR3 is CSAQGRGADTQYF. CDR3 coding DNA: TGCAGCGCGCAGGGTAGAGGGGCAGATACGCAGTATTTT.

This clonotype was seen more than once but under ten times. The chain employs TRBV5-1 and TRBJ2-5, with TRBD2 matching 8 bases. V lost 3 bases to trimming and J lost 5 bases; unmatched junction nucleotides: 9. The germline V gene has CDR1 SGHRS and CDR2 YFSETQ. The CDR3 spans 15 residues. The CDR3 here is CASSSGTLAVETQYF. The CDR3 region has the DNA TGCGCCAGCAGCTCAGGCACACTAGCGGTCGAGACCCAGTACTTC.

This clonotype was detected ten times or more. J is TRBJ2-3 and V is TRBV12-3 or TRBV12-4; TRBD2 matches at 10 bases. The CDR3 totals 15 residues. The V segment lost 6 bases and the J segment 0 bases; nucleotides outside the gene matches: 3. CDR3 nucleotide sequence: TGTGCCAGCAGGGGGACTAGCGCGAGCACAGATACGCAGTATTTT. As protein: CASRGTSASTDTQYF.

This clonotype has only a few counts. The V and J genes are TRBV4-1 and TRBJ1-2; D is perhaps TRBD1 (6 bases). The CDR3 loop spans 15 amino acids. Germline values: CDR1 MGHRA, CDR2 YSYEKL. Trimming cost V 3 bases and J 3 bases, with 14 bases left between them. This chain's CDR3 is CASSQNTGFDYGYTF. In DNA form, the CDR3 reads TGCGCCAGCAGCCAGAACACAGGGTTCGACTATGGCTACACCTTC.

This clonotype was counted at least ten times. The chain employs TRBV12-3 or TRBV12-4 and TRBJ2-1, with D possibly TRBD2 on 6 matching bases. CDR3 length: 16 amino acids. V shed 7 bases and J shed 3 bases, with 19 bases lying between them. This CDR3 is CASTNRRLAIYNEQFF. CDR3 DNA sequence: TGTGCCAGCACTAACCGGCGGCTAGCGATCTACAATGAGCAGTTCTTC.

The sample holds many counts of this clonotype. The chain links TRBV9 to TRBJ2-1; D assignment may be TRBD1 or TRBD2 (6 bases each). The ends were cut back, 10 bases at V and 11 bases at J, with 25 bases in the middle. Per the germline V gene, CDR1 is SGDLS and CDR2 is YYNGEE. The CDR3 has 14 residues. CDR3 nucleotides: TGTGCCGCCCATGGGCCAGGGGACTTAGGAAAGCAGTTCTTC. It encodes CAAHGPGDLGKQFF. Combining the CDR3 with reference TRBV9 and TRBJ2-1 gives the whole variable domain DSGVTQTPKHLITATGQRVTLRCSPRSGDLSVYWYQQSLDQGLQFLIQYYNGEERAKGNILERFSAQQFPDLHSELNLSSLELGDSALYFCAAHGPGDLGKQFFGPGTRLTVL.

About this clonotype: A much bigger clone sits one base away, suggesting this may be a read error. The chain carries TRBV7-8 and TRBJ2-3; D gene ambiguous. This CDR3 comprises 12 residues. CDR1 and CDR2 (germline): SGHVS, FQNEAQ. Here the CDR3 DNA reads TGTGTCAGCAGCTTCTCCGCAGATACGCAGTATTTT. It codes for CVSSFSADTQYF.

This clonotype was detected many times. The gene calls are TRBV15 and TRBJ1-5; no clear D gene. Trimming pared 3 bases from V and 7 bases from J, leaving 13 bases between. The CDR3 loop spans 14 amino acids. Looked up from germline, CDR1 is LNHNV and CDR2 is YYDKDF (reference sequence). The CDR3 DNA follows: TGTGCCACCAGCAGGGAAGGAATTGGACAGCCCCAGCATTTT. Translating gives CATSREGIGQPQHF.

The sample holds many counts of this clonotype. J is TRBJ2-1 and V is TRBV7-3; D is perhaps TRBD2 (5 bases). V dropped 3 bases and J dropped 4 bases, with 13 bases sitting between them. Germline-derived CDR1 and CDR2 are SGHTA and FQGTGA. This CDR3 is 15 amino acids long. CDR3 DNA sequence: TGTGCCAGCAGCTTGATACGGGGTTTATACAATGAGCAGTTCTTC. This translates into CASSLIRGLYNEQFF.

This clonotype was seen repeatedly, ten times or more. The chain joins TRBV10-3 to TRBJ2-2; D might be TRBD1 (6 bases). Per the germline V gene, CDR1 is ENHRY and CDR2 is SYGVKD. The CDR3 is 15 residues long. Trimming left V 11 bases short and J 6 bases short, with 22 bases between. CDR3 loop: CAVGTMGTGAGELFF. The CDR3 nucleotides read TGTGCCGTTGGGACAATGGGCACTGGGGCCGGGGAGCTGTTTTTT.